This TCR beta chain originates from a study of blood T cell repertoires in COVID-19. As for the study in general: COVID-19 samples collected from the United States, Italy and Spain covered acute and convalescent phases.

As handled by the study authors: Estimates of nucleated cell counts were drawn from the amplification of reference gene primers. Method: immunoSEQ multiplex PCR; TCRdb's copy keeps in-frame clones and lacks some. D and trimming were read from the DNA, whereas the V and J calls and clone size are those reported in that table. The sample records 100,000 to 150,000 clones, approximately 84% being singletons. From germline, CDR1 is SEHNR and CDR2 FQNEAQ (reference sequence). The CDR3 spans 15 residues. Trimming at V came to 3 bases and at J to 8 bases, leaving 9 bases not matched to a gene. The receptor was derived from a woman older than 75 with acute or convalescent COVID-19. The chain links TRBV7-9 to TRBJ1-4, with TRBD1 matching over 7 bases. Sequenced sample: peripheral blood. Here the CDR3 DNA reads TGTGCCAGCAGCTTTGCACAGGGGAAAGGGGAAAAACTGTTTTTT. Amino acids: CASSFAQGKGEKLFF.